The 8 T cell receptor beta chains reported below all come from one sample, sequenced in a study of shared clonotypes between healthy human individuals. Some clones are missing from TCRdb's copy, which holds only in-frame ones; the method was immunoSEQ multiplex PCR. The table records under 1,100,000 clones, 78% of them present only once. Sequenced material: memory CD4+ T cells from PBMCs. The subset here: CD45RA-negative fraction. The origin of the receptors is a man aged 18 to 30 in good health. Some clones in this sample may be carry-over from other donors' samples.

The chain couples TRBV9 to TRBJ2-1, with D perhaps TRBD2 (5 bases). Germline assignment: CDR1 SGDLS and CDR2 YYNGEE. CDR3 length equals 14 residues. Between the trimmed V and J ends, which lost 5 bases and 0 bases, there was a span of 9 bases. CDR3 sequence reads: CASSQDFSYNEQFF. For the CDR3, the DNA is TGTGCCAGCAGTCAGGACTTCTCCTACAATGAGCAGTTCTTC.

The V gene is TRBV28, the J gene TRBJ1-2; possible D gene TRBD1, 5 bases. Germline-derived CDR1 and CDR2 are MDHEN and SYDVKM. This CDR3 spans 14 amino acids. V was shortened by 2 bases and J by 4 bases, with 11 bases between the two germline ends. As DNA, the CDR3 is TGTGCCAGCAGTTTAACGGGGACCACCTATGGCTACACCTTC. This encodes CASSLTGTTYGYTF.

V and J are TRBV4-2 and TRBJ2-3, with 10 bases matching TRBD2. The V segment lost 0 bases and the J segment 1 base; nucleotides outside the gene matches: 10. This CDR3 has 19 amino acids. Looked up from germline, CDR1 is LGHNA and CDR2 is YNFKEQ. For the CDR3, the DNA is TGTGCCAGCAGCCAAGATAGGGCTAGCGGGAGTCATCGCACAGATACGCAGTATTTT. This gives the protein CASSQDRASGSHRTDTQYF.

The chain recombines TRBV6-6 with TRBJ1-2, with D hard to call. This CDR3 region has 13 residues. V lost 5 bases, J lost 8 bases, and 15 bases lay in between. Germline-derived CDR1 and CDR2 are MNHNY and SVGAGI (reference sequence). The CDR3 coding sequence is TGTGCCAGCAGTCCGGACGGTGCTGGCGGCTACACCTTC. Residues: CASSPDGAGGYTF.

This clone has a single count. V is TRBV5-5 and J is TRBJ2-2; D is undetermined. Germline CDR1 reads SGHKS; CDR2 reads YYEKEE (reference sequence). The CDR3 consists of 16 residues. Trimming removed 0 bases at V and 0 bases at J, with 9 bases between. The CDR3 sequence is CASSLVRHANTGELFF. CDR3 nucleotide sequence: TGTGCCAGCAGCTTGGTGCGACACGCGAACACCGGGGAGCTGTTTTTT.

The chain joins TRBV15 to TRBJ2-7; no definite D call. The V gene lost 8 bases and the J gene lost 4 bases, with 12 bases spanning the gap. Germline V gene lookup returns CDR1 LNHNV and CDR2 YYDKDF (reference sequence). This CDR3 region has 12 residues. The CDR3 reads CATGSTRYEQYF. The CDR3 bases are TGTGCCACCGGGTCGACCAGGTACGAGCAGTACTTC.

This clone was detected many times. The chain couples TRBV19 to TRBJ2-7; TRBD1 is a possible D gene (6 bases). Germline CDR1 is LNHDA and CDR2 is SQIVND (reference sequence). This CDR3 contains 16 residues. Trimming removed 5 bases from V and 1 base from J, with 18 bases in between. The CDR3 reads CASSPWRTEASYEQYF. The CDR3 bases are TGTGCCAGTAGTCCATGGCGGACAGAGGCATCCTACGAGCAGTACTTC. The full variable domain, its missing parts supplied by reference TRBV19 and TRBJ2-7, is DGGITQSPKYLFRKEGQNVTLSCEQNLNHDAMYWYRQDPGQGLRLIYYSQIVNDFQKGDIAEGYSVSREKKESFPLTVTSAQKNPTAFYLCASSPWRTEASYEQYFGPGTRLTVT.

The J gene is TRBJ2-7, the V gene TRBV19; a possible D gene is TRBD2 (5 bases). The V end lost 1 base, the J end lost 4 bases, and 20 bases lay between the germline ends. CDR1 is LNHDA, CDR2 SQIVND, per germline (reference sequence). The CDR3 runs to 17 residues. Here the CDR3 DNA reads TGTGCCAGTAGTATAGCCTGGAGTCCCGGGGTGGGGTACGAGCAGTACTTC. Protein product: CASSIAWSPGVGYEQYF.